This TCR beta chain is drawn from a study of control samples from healthy donors and cancer patients. This CDR3 spans 15 amino acids. V lost 1 base to trimming and J lost 9 bases; unmatched junction nucleotides: 9. Per germline, CDR1 LGHNA and CDR2 YSLEER. The protocol was immunoSEQ multiplex PCR, while the TCRdb copy is restricted to in-frame clones and leaves out a portion. Among roughly 100,000 clones listed, approximately 86% were seen once. The source material was blood. The chain carries TRBV4-3 and TRBJ2-1, with 7 bases that match TRBD2. This TCR was recovered from a woman aged 45-65 years in good health. The CDR3 nucleotides are TGCGCCAGCAGCCAAGTAAACGGGGGGTCGGTTGAGCAGTTCTTC. Translation: CASSQVNGGSVEQFF.